The rows below give T cell receptor beta chains drawn from one sample of a study of cytomegalovirus exposure and HLA in healthy donors. Assay: immunoSEQ multiplex PCR; the TCRdb copy retains only in-frame clones and omits some. The profile covers 100,000 to 150,000 clones, with 70% to 90% appearing a single time and roughly 1.7% taken by the ten largest. The sample was PBMCs. These receptors were collected from a boy between 10 and 17 years old in good health and CMV-seronegative. Both conserved end residues are part of each CDR3. D genes are given only for firm matches. A row's size may be missing; if present it is once, few, many or a size class.

d_call v_call clone_size cdr3_aa
NA TRBV30 once CAWTPVGVGYTF
NA TRBV6-5 NA CASSLPGRYGYTF
TRBD2 TRBV4-1 NA CASSQPSGGTDTQYF
NA TRBV29-1 NA CSVGGRRSSTYEQYF
TRBD2 TRBV11-2 once CASTTGLVPLEQYF
TRBD2 TRBV7-8 NA CASLERGQDTQYF
TRBD2 TRBV9 NA CASSVGGWSGRNNEQFF
NA TRBV19 NA CASNGRGQPQHF
NA TRBV5-1 NA CASSFGSVQETQYF
TRBD2 TRBV13 NA CASSQTSGGYEQFF
TRBD2 TRBV7-9 once CASSPRTSGSIMSYNEQFF
NA TRBV19 NA CASSISGRDYEQYF
NA TRBV27 NA CASSSETGTNTIYF
NA TRBV2 NA CASSLDRSMNTEAFF
TRBD1 TRBV29-1 NA CSVEQRGGTGPIYGYTF
NA TRBV7-6 NA CASSLGDLEYNEQFF
TRBD2 TRBV5-1 NA CASSLGGGPDTQYF
TRBD2 TRBV30 NA CAWTPGQRESWEQYF
NA TRBV5-6 NA CASSPRRGYNQPQHF
NA TRBV15 NA CATSKTTANTEAFF
TRBD1 TRBV7-9 NA CASSSRTGVETQYF
NA TRBV18 few CASSRVITANTEAFF
TRBD1 TRBV5-6 NA CASSTSRGHRGGRYEQYF
NA TRBV4-2 NA CASSQDPVSYEQYF
TRBD2 TRBV5-4 once CASGRSSGGADTQYF
NA TRBV18 NA CASSPPGVVASGNTIYF